The 20 T cell receptor beta chains listed next were all sequenced from one sample in a study of blood T cell repertoires in COVID-19. The protocol was immunoSEQ multiplex PCR, while the TCRdb copy is restricted to in-frame clones and leaves out a portion. The table shows fewer than 65,000 clones, with around four fifths occurring only once. Sequences were obtained from peripheral blood. These receptors were taken from a human donor in a cohort sampled during active COVID-19.

In its sample, this clone was seen once. V usage is TRBV19 and J usage is TRBJ2-3; perhaps TRBD2 as D (6 bases). Per the germline V gene, CDR1 is LNHDA and CDR2 is SQIVND (reference sequence). Trimming took off 1 base at V and 6 bases at J, with 8 bases between the two ends. There are 13 residues in the CDR3. CDR3 amino acids: CASSIGGRDTQYF. In DNA, the CDR3 is TGTGCCAGTAGTATAGGGGGGAGGGATACGCAGTATTTT.

This clone was detected only once. The rearrangement joins TRBV4-3 to TRBJ1-6, with TRBD1 as a possible D gene (5 bases). The CDR3 spans 15 residues. CDR1 is LGHNA, CDR2 YSLEER, per germline. The ends were cut back, 2 bases at V and 10 bases at J, with 15 bases in the middle. CDR3 in amino acids: CASSQLQGVVSPLHF. CDR3 sequence (DNA): TGCGCCAGCAGCCAACTCCAAGGGGTTGTCTCACCCCTCCACTTT.

The gene calls are TRBV6-4 and TRBJ2-3; D gene unclear. There are 14 residues in the CDR3. Trimming removed 3 bases at V and 2 bases at J, with 9 bases between. Germline V gene data show CDR1 as MRHNA and CDR2 as SNTAGT. The CDR3 sequence is CASSESTDTDTQYF. CDR3 DNA: TGTGCCAGCAGTGAATCGACTGACACAGATACGCAGTATTTT.

This rearrangement joins TRBV7-9 to TRBJ2-2; D not resolved. This CDR3 region has 15 residues. Germline CDR1 reads SEHNR; CDR2 reads FQNEAQ (reference sequence). Trimming shortened V by 5 bases and J by 5 bases, and 15 bases separated the two germline ends. The CDR3, as DNA: TGTGCCAGCAGCCAACTTCGAGGTGGGACCGGGGAGCTGTTTTTT. It specifies CASSQLRGGTGELFF. Combining the CDR3 with reference TRBV7-9 and TRBJ2-2 gives the whole variable domain DTGVSQNPRHKITKRGQNVTFRCDPISEHNRLYWYRQTLGQGPEFLTYFQNEAQLEKSRLLSDRFSAERPKGSFSTLEIQRTEQGDSAMYLCASSQLRGGTGELFFGEGSRLTVL.

This clone turned up a few times. The V and J genes are TRBV6-2 or TRBV6-3 and TRBJ2-3; the D is unclear. Germline CDR1 reads MNHEY; CDR2 reads SVGEGT. The length of the CDR3 is 12 residues. With 6 bases removed from V and 4 bases from J, the gap between germline ends came to 8 bases. The CDR3 DNA follows: TGTGCCAGCAGCTCCTCCCCAGATACGCAGTATTTT. Protein: CASSSSPDTQYF.

This sequence joins TRBV24-1 and TRBJ1-2; weak D call: TRBD1 (5 bases). CDR3 length: 15 amino acids. Trimming took 3 bases from V and 4 from J, leaving 14 bases between them. The V gene's germline CDR1 is KGHDR and CDR2 SFDVKD. CDR3 amino acids: CATSDPVREGYGYTF. CDR3 DNA sequence: TGTGCCACCAGTGATCCCGTCAGGGAGGGCTATGGCTACACCTTC.

V is TRBV23-1 and J is TRBJ2-1, with 8 bases aligning to TRBD2. TRBV23-1 is noted as an ORF with a role that remains uncertain. The V segment lost 2 bases and the J segment 6 bases; nucleotides outside the gene matches: 9. CDR3 length: 16 amino acids. The CDR3 DNA reads TGCGCCAGCAGTCAACACCTGCCGGGGGGGCTCAATGAGCAGTTCTTC. Residues: CASSQHLPGGLNEQFF.

In its sample, this clone was seen once. The chain carries TRBV5-3 and TRBJ2-7; 8 bases align to TRBD2. Being an ORF, TRBV5-3 has a function that is uncertain. V trimming: 3 bases; J trimming: 0 bases; junction bases outside the gene matches: 17. CDR3 size: 19 residues. As DNA, the CDR3 is TGTGCCAGAAGCTGCCCCGCTAGCGGGCCTATCTCCTACTCCTACGAGCAGTACTTC. It translates to CARSCPASGPISYSYEQYF.

The rearrangement joins TRBV2 to TRBJ1-5, with no clear D. This CDR3 region has 14 residues. Germline V gives CDR1 SNHLY, CDR2 FYNNEI. The V and J ends lost 5 bases and 5 bases respectively, with 13 bases between them. The CDR3 DNA reads as TGTGCCAGCAGTCCCCTCCGGGGAGATCAGCCCCAGCATTTT. It codes for CASSPLRGDQPQHF.

This clone has just one count. The CDR3 nucleotides read TGTGCCAGCAGTTACGGAGGGAACACTGAAGCTTTCTTT. It encodes CASSYGGNTEAFF. This sequence joins TRBV6-2 or TRBV6-3 and TRBJ1-1; D uncertain. From germline, CDR1 is MNHEY and CDR2 SVGEGT. This CDR3 region has 13 residues. The germline V and J ends were trimmed by 2 bases and 1 base, with 5 bases remaining between them.

The gene calls are TRBV4-3 and TRBJ2-3; TRBD1 matches 7 bases. This CDR3 spans 15 amino acids. Germline loops: CDR1 LGHNA, CDR2 YSLEER. V dropped 3 bases and J dropped 0; count of bases not matched to a gene: 3. The CDR3 sequence is CASSQRGQSTDTQYF. The CDR3, as DNA: TGCGCCAGCAGCCAGAGGGGACAGAGCACAGATACGCAGTATTTT.

This clone was recorded only once. The chain carries TRBV30 and TRBJ1-2; D is possibly TRBD1 (6 bases). Trimming took 1 base from V and 2 from J, leaving 14 bases between them. The CDR3 covers 15 residues. Germline V gene sequence: CDR1 GTSNPN, CDR2 SVGIG (reference sequence). Written as DNA, the CDR3 is TGTGCCTGGAGTGAGGGGGATTCGTTCAACTATGGCTACACCTTC. Encoded protein: CAWSEGDSFNYGYTF.

The chain combines TRBV6-5 with TRBJ2-1; D possibly corresponds to TRBD2 (6 bases). Germline CDR1 is MNHEY and CDR2 is SVGAGI. Trimming pared 2 bases from V and 4 bases from J, leaving 15 bases between. The CDR3 has 16 residues. The CDR3 region has the DNA TGTGCCAGCAGTTACGGCACAACCGGGACTTACAATGAGCAGTTCTTC. This encodes CASSYGTTGTYNEQFF.

V gene TRBV4-1 combines with J gene TRBJ2-2, with 7 bases fitting TRBD1. Germline CDR1 is MGHRA and CDR2 is YSYEKL. This CDR3 contains 16 residues. V shed 4 bases and J 2 bases; nucleotides not matched to a gene: 7. The CDR3 is CASSPRTGPNTGELFF. The CDR3, as DNA: TGCGCCAGCAGCCCTCGGACAGGCCCTAACACCGGGGAGCTGTTTTTT.

The chain carries TRBV28 and TRBJ1-1, with D hard to call. The CDR3 spans 12 residues. Germline CDR1 reads MDHEN; CDR2 reads SYDVKM. Trimming cost V 6 bases and J 0 bases, with 5 bases left between them. Here the CDR3 DNA reads TGTGCCAGCAGGCTAGTGAACACTGAAGCTTTCTTT. Encoded protein: CASRLVNTEAFF.

The CDR3 protein is CSASIPGTGGHEQYF. The CDR3 bases are TGCAGTGCTAGTATCCCCGGGACAGGGGGTCACGAGCAGTACTTC. The chain couples TRBV20-1 to TRBJ2-7, with 11 bases fitting TRBD1. After removal of 3 bases from V and 5 bases from J, the junction contained 9 bases not matched to a gene. The CDR3 runs to 15 residues. Germline V gives CDR1 DFQATT, CDR2 SNEGSKA (reference sequence).

The J gene is TRBJ1-1, the V gene TRBV5-4; D may be TRBD1 (6 bases). Trimming pared 5 bases from V and 1 base from J, leaving 12 bases between. Germline V gene sequence: CDR1 SGHNT, CDR2 YYREEE (reference sequence). This CDR3 spans 14 amino acids. In nucleotides, the CDR3 is TGTGCCAGCAGTCAGGGGCTTGGGAACACTGAAGCTTTCTTT. It translates to CASSQGLGNTEAFF.

This clone has just one count. The chain carries TRBV5-1 and TRBJ2-3; tentative D call: TRBD2 (5 bases). The CDR3 spans 13 residues. The germline V gene has CDR1 SGHRS and CDR2 YFSETQ. The ends were cut back, 5 bases at V and 0 bases at J, with 7 bases in the middle. In nucleotides, the CDR3 is TGCGCCAGCAGGGACTCCAGCACAGATACGCAGTATTTT. Its protein is CASRDSSTDTQYF.

This clone was found a few times. The chain couples TRBV7-9 to TRBJ1-6; TRBD1 is a possible D gene (5 bases). The V and J ends lost 11 bases and 5 bases respectively, with 16 bases between them. This CDR3 is 14 amino acids long. Germline V CDR1 and CDR2: SEHNR, FQNEAQ (reference sequence). Here the CDR3 DNA reads TGTGCCGGAGGGGCAAGACAGAATAATTCACCCCTCCACTTT. Its protein product is CAGGARQNNSPLHF.

This clone is a singleton in its sample. This CDR3 reads CASSLDRGLYGYTF. The CDR3 coding sequence is TGTGCCAGCAGCCTGGACAGGGGGCTTTATGGCTACACCTTC. The rearrangement joins TRBV7-2 to TRBJ1-2; 11 nucleotides match TRBD1. The germline V gene has CDR1 SGHTA and CDR2 FQGNSA. V lost 5 bases and J lost 5; bases outside the gene matches: 4. This CDR3 is built from 14 residues.